This T cell receptor (beta chain) was sequenced during a study of T cell responses to AZD1222 COVID-19 vaccine. Profiled with immunoSEQ multiplex PCR; TCRdb holds only in-frame clones, not every one. The data hold 150,000 to 190,000 clones, with about nine tenths observed a single time. The V and J ends lost 7 bases and 6 bases respectively, with 15 bases between them. This CDR3 contains 13 residues. Germline values: CDR1 SGHVS, CDR2 FNYEAQ. The sequenced sample was peripheral blood, obtained 28 days after the second AZD1222 dose. The TCR was taken from an adult who received the AZD1222 COVID-19 vaccine. V and J are TRBV7-6 and TRBJ1-2; D may be TRBD1 (5 bases). The CDR3 bases are TGTGCCAGCACCTCCCCGGGACTCAATGGCTACACCTTC. It is translated as CASTSPGLNGYTF.